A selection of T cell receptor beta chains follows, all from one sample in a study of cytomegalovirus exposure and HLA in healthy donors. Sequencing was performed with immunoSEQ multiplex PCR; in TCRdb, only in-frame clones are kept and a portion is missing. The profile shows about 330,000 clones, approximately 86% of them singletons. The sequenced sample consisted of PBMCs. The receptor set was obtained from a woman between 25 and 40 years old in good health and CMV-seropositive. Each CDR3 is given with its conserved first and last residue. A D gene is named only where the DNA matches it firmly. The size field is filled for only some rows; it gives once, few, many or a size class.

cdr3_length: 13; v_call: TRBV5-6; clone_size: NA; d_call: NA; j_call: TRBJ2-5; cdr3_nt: TGTGCCAGCAGCTTGACCTGGCGAGAGACCCAGTACTTC; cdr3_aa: CASSLTWRETQYF
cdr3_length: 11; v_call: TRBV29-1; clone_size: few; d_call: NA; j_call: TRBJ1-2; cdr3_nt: TGCAGCGTTGTTTCAGGGAATGGCTACACCTTC; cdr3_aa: CSVVSGNGYTF
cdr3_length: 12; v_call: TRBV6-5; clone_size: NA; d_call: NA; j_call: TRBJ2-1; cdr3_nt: TGTGCCAGCAGTCGCCAGACAGAGCCCCAGTTCTTC; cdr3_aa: CASSRQTEPQFF
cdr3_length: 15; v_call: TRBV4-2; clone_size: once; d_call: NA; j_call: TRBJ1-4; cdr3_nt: TGTGCCAGCAGCCTACTGGGGGGTGGGAATGAAAAACTGTTTTTT; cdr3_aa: CASSLLGGGNEKLFF
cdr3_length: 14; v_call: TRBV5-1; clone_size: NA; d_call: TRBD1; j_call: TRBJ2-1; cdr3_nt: TGCGCCAGCACCGGGACAGGGTTCAACAATGAGCAGTTCTTC; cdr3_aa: CASTGTGFNNEQFF
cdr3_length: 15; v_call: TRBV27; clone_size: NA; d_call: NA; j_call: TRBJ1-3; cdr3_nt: TGTGCCAGCAGTCCCCGTGGGGGGGGCGGAAACACCATATATTTT; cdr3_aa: CASSPRGGGGNTIYF
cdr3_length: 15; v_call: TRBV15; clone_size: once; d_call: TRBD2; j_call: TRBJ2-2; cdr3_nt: TGTGCCACCAGCAGGACCAGGACTAGCCCCGGGGAGCTGTTTTTT; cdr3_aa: CATSRTRTSPGELFF
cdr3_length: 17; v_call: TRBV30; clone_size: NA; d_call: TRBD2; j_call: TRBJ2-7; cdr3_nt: TGTGCCTGGAGTAACACCCCCACTAGCGGGGGGGCCTACGAGCAGTACTTC; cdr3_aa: CAWSNTPTSGGAYEQYF
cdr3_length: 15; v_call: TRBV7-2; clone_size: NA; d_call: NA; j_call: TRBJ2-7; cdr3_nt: TGTGCCAGCAGCTCCCCTCCGTTTAGCTCCTACGAGCAGTACTTC; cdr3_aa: CASSSPPFSSYEQYF
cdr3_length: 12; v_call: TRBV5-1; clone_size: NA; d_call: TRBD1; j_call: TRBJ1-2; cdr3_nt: TGCGCCAGCAGCTTGGAGGGGGCCGGCTACACCTTC; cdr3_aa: CASSLEGAGYTF
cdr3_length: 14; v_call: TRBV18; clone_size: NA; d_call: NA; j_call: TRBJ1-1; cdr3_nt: TGTGCCAGCTCACCAGCAGTTACAAACACTGAAGCTTTCTTT; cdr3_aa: CASSPAVTNTEAFF
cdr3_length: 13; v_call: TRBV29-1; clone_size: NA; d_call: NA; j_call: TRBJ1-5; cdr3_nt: TGCAGCGTTGCCCAGGGGTTGGATCAGCCCCAGCATTTT; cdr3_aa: CSVAQGLDQPQHF
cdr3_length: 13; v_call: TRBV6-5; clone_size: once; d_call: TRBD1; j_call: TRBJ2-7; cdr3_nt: TGTGCCAGCACTTTAGGACAGGGCTACGAGCAGTACTTC; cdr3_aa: CASTLGQGYEQYF
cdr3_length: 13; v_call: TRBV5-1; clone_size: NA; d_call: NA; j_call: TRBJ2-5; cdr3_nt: TGCGCCAGCAGCTTGGAGATGGTGGAGACCCAGTACTTC; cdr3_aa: CASSLEMVETQYF
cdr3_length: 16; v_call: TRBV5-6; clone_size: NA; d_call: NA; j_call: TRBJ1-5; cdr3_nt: TGTGCCAGCAGCTTGCGGGGGGCGCGAGTCGGCCAGCCCCAGCATTTT; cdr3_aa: CASSLRGARVGQPQHF
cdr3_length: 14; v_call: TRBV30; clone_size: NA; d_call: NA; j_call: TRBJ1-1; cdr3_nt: TGTGCCTGGAGTGTACCCCCAGGGAGCGCTGAAGCTTTCTTT; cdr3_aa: CAWSVPPGSAEAFF
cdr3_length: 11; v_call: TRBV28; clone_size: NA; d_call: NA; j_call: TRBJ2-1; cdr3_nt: TGTGCCAGCAGCCCGGGACGTGAGCAGTTCTTC; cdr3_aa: CASSPGREQFF
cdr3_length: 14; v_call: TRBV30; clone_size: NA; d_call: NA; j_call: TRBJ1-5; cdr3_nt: TGTGCCTGGAGTTGGGCAGGGTTAGATCAGCCCCAGCATTTT; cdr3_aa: CAWSWAGLDQPQHF
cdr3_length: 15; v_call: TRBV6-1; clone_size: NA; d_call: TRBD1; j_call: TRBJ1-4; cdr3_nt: TGTGCCAGCAGTGGACGACAGGGGATAGGTGAAAAACTGTTTTTT; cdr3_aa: CASSGRQGIGEKLFF
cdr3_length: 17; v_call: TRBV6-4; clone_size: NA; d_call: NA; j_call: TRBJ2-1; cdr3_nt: TGTGCCAGCAGTGCCCACCTAGCGCCCCGCGTCTACAATGAGCAGTTCTTC; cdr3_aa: CASSAHLAPRVYNEQFF
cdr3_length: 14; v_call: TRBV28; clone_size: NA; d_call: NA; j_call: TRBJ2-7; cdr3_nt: TGTGCCAGCAGTTCACCAGAGAGATCCTACGAGCAGTACTTC; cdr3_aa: CASSSPERSYEQYF
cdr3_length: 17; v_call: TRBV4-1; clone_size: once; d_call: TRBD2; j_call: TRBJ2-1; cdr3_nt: TGCGCCAGCAGCCTGGGCGGCGGGAGGAGCTCCTACAATGAGCAGTTCTTC; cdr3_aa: CASSLGGGRSSYNEQFF
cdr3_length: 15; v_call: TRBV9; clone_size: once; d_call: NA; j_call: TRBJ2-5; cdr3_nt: TGTGCCAGCAGCGTAGAGGTAGGGCTTAAAGAGACCCAGTACTTC; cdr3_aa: CASSVEVGLKETQYF
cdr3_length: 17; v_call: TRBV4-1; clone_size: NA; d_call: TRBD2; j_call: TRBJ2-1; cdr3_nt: TGCGCCAGCAGCCAAGAGGGGAGCGGGAGTCTCTACAATGAGCAGTTCTTC; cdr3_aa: CASSQEGSGSLYNEQFF
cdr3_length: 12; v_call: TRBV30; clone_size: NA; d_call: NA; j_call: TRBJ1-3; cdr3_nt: TGTGCCTGCTTGGGGGTCCGGAACACCATATATTTT; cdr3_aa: CACLGVRNTIYF
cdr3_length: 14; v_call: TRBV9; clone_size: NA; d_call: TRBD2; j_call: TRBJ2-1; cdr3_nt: TGTGCCAGCAGCGGTAGCGGGAGGGGGAATGAGCAGTTCTTC; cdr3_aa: CASSGSGRGNEQFF
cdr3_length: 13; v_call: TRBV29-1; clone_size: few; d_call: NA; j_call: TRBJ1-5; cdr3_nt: TGCAGCGTTGAACAGGGTTACAATCAGCCCCAGCATTTT; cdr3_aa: CSVEQGYNQPQHF